This T cell receptor beta chain was documented in a study of blood T cell repertoires in COVID-19. Study overall: The United States, Italy and Spain supplied acute and convalescent COVID-19 samples.

Clones were sequenced by immunoSEQ multiplex PCR, and TCRdb holds only the in-frame ones, with some missing. Counted here are around 100,000 clones, 80% to 95% occurring once; the ten biggest clones make up around 5.7%. Germline V gene sequence: CDR1 SGHVS, CDR2 FNYEAQ. The CDR3 sequence is 11 residues long. Trimming took off 5 bases at V and 5 bases at J, with 6 bases between the two ends. A few counts support this clone. Different DNA sequences within this sample yield the same CDR3. The sample was peripheral blood. This receptor was obtained from a man in his 70s with acute or convalescent COVID-19. This chain joins TRBV7-6 and TRBJ2-5, with D maybe TRBD2 (5 bases). This chain's CDR3 is CASSPGETQYF. CDR3 nucleotide sequence: TGTGCCAGCAGCCCGGGGGAGACCCAGTACTTC. The whole variable domain, filled in from reference TRBV7-6 and TRBJ2-5, reads GAGVSQSPRYKVTKRGQDVALRCDPISGHVSLYWYRQALGQGPEFLTYFNYEAQQDKSGLPNDRFSAERPEGSISTLTIQRTEQRDSAMYRCASSPGETQYFGPGTRLLVL.